This is a list of T cell receptor beta chains from one sample in a study of shared clonotypes between healthy human individuals. Measured with immunoSEQ multiplex PCR; TCRdb has only the in-frame clones, and not every one. The data hold 800,000 or so clones, with about 96% observed a single time. Sequencing input: naive CD8+ T cells sorted from blood. The receptors derive from a man aged 25 to 45 in good health. Both conserved end residues are part of each CDR3. The D gene is left open where the match is weak.

j_call cdr3_length d_call v_call cdr3_aa
TRBJ1-5 15 . TRBV10-3 CAISESPGLNQPQHF
TRBJ1-3 14 . TRBV27 CASSFARGGNTIYF
TRBJ1-4 15 TRBD1 TRBV9 CASSGGTATNEKLFF
TRBJ1-3 17 . TRBV5-6 CASSSDSPGRSGNTIYF
TRBJ1-5 16 . TRBV2 CATIGLWGRSNQPQHF
TRBJ2-7 16 . TRBV10-3 CAISGDGTPRSYEQYF
TRBJ2-3 12 . TRBV5-4 CASSQLTDTQYF
TRBJ2-1 11 . TRBV11-2 CASSGDNEQFF
TRBJ2-7 15 . TRBV7-9 CASSLLAGPSYEQYF
TRBJ1-2 11 . TRBV2 CASSGGYGYTF
TRBJ2-2 18 TRBD2 TRBV13 CASSLVGTSGIYTGELFF
TRBJ2-7 14 . TRBV7-6 CASTPGRSSYEQYF
TRBJ2-2 16 . TRBV7-2 CASSLGVGSNTGELFF
TRBJ2-7 14 . TRBV14 CASSYIGSSYEQYF
TRBJ2-1 16 TRBD1 TRBV10-3 CAIRVTGSFSYNEQFF
TRBJ1-4 16 . TRBV29-1 CSVEDLRTATNEKLFF
TRBJ1-2 13 . TRBV5-1 CASSSRVKDGYTF
TRBJ1-5 14 . TRBV5-6 CASSLGHSNQPQHF
TRBJ2-7 14 . TRBV7-9 CASSLVRGFYEQYF
TRBJ2-5 12 . TRBV28 CASRYREETQYF
TRBJ1-4 13 . TRBV5-4 CASSFGGNEKLFF
TRBJ2-3 15 . TRBV27 CASSSSGRRTDTQYF
TRBJ2-7 17 . TRBV15 CATSRDRLGLTLYEQYF
TRBJ2-1 12 . TRBV27 CASSLGPGVLFF
TRBJ1-5 13 . TRBV6-5 CASATAINQPQHF
TRBJ2-1 18 TRBD2 TRBV7-9 CASSSGLAGALSYNEQFF
TRBJ2-7 16 . TRBV15 CATSRDGGPQGSEQYF